One T cell receptor (beta chain) is described in this entry. The entry originates in a study of blood T cell repertoires in COVID-19. Study overall: COVID-19 samples collected from the United States, Italy and Spain covered acute and convalescent phases. PBMCs, B-cell-depleted T cells, or T cells provided the cDNA or gDNA that made up the material.

Cohort allocation depended upon clinical history that participants reported. Original methodology: Amplified reference gene primers provided the basis for estimating nucleated cell counts. The protocol was immunoSEQ multiplex PCR, while the TCRdb copy is restricted to in-frame clones and leaves out a portion. That table supplies the V and J calls and clone size; D and trimming were determined from the DNA. Of about 310,000 clones listed, 85% were seen once; the top ten hold approximately 1.9%. Germline V gene sequence: CDR1 SGHAT, CDR2 FQNNGV. V gave up 8 bases and J gave up 4 bases, with 15 bases separating them. This CDR3 has 14 residues.

The V and J genes are TRBV11-2 and TRBJ1-3; D is uncertain. The sequence came from a woman in her thirties who had been exposed to COVID-19. The sequenced sample was PBMCs or T cells enriched from blood (not recorded which). In nucleotides, the CDR3 is TGTGCCAGCGAATCCGGGGTACGGGGAAACACCATATATTTT. Translated, it gives CASESGVRGNTIYF.